This T cell receptor beta chain came from a study of cytomegalovirus exposure and HLA in healthy donors. The PCR had 60 Vbeta and 13 Jbeta primers. Here immunoSEQ multiplex PCR was the method, and the copy in TCRdb shows in-frame clones only, minus some. The sample holds some 110,000 clones, approximately 81% seen once. The germline CDR1 and CDR2 sequences are MNHNY and SVGAGI (reference sequence). This CDR3 has 16 amino acids. Trimming took 0 bases from V and 5 from J; bases not matched to a gene: 9. Study conclusions and caveats: The dataset shows that most TCR sequences were rare, while some public TCRs occurred in many donors. It was reported that the classifier diagnosed cytomegalovirus status with high specificity and sensitivity in both the original and validation cohorts.

This clone was counted between two and nine times. The antigen is unknown. Sequenced material: PBMCs. This sequence was found in a young woman in good health and CMV-seropositive. This chain connects TRBV6-6 to TRBJ2-5; TRBD1 matches 7 bases. Written as DNA, the CDR3 is TGTGCCAGCAGTTACTCGGTTAGGGGGCTAGGGGAGACCCAGTACTTC. Protein sequence: CASSYSVRGLGETQYF.